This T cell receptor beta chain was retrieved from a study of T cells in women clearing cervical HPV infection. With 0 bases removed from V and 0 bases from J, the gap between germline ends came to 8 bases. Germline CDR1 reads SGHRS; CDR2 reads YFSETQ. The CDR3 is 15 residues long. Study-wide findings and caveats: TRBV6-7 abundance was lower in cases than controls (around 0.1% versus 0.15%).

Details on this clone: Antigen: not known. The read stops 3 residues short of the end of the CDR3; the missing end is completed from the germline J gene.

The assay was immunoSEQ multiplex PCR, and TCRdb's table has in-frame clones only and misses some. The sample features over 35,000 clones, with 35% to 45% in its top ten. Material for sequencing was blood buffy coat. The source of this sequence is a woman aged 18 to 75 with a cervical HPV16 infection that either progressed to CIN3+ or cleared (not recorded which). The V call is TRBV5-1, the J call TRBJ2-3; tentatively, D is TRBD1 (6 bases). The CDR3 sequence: CASSLGGGSTDTQYF. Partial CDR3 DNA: TGCGCCAGCAGCTTGGGAGGGGGAAGCACAGATACG.